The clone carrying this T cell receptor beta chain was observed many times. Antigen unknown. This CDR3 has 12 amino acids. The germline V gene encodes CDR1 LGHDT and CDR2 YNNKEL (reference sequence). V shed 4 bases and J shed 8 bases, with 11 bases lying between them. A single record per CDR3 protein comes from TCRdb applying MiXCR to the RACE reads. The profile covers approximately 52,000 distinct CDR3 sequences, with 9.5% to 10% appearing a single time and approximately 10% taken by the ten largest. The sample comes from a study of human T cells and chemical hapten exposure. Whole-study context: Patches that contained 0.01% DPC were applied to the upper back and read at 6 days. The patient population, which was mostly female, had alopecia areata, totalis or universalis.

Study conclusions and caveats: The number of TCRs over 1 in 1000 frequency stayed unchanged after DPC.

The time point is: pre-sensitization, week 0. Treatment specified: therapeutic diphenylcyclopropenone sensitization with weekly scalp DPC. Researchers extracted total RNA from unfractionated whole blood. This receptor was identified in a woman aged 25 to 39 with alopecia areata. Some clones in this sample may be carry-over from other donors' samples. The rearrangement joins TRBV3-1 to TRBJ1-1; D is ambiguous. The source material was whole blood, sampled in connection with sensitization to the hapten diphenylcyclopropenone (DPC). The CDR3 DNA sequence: TGTGCCAGCAGCCCCCTCGGGGTCGAAGCTTTCTTT. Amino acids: CASSPLGVEAFF.